This TCR beta chain was obtained from a study of blood T cell repertoires in COVID-19. Background on the study: COVID-19 samples from acute and convalescent phases originated in the United States, Italy and Spain.

Assay: immunoSEQ multiplex PCR; the TCRdb copy retains only in-frame clones and omits some. The sample records 200,000 to 250,000 clones, around 90% being singletons. Losses at the gene ends were 0 bases for V and 4 bases for J; bases not matched to a gene: 2. Per the germline V gene, CDR1 is SGHRS and CDR2 is YFSETQ. CDR3 length: 14 residues. This sequence was found in a man aged 25-40 years with acute or convalescent COVID-19. The V call is TRBV5-1, the J call TRBJ2-3; 7 bases fit TRBD2. Material: peripheral blood. The CDR3 region has the DNA TGCGCCAGCAGCTTGGTTGCGGGGGCAGATACGCAGTATTTT. This sequence encodes CASSLVAGADTQYF.